These 6 T cell receptor beta chains were sequenced from one sample in a study of blood T cells in healthy people across ages. A second PCR, run for about 7 to 11 cycles, used a sample-barcoded 5' primer plus a J-beta primer mix. One entry per CDR3 protein results from TCRdb running MiXCR on the 5' RACE reads. The profile shows around 1.5 million distinct CDR3 sequences, about 35% of them singletons. Sample: blood. Source of these receptors: a young woman in good health.

There are a few counts of this clonotype. The chain is built from TRBV7-9 and TRBJ2-1; D call uncertain. The CDR3 is 16 residues long. The germline gives CDR1 SEHNR, CDR2 FQNEAQ (reference sequence). V dropped 5 bases and J dropped 0 bases, with 14 bases sitting between them. The chain's CDR3 is CASSRPFPDSYNEQFF. Here the CDR3 DNA reads TGTGCCAGCAGCCGGCCTTTCCCAGACTCCTACAATGAGCAGTTCTTC.

CDR3 nucleotides: TGTGCCAGTCCCCGGCCGAGGGGGTATGGCTACACCTTC. It codes for CASPRPRGYGYTF. The chain uses TRBV11-2 and TRBJ1-2; D may be TRBD1 (6 bases). The germline CDR1 and CDR2 sequences are SGHAT and FQNNGV. Trimming stripped 9 bases from V and 5 bases from J, with 16 bases between. The CDR3 totals 13 residues.

The V and J genes are TRBV5-1 and TRBJ2-1; TRBD2 might be the D (6 bases). The CDR3 sequence is 14 residues long. The germline gives CDR1 SGHRS, CDR2 YFSETQ. The V end lost 1 base, the J end lost 7 bases, and 12 bases lay between the germline ends. CDR3 residues: CASSLRRGSNEQFF. CDR3 sequence (DNA): TGCGCCAGCAGCTTGAGGAGGGGATCGAATGAGCAGTTCTTC.

The chain couples TRBV4-2 to TRBJ2-5, with unresolved D. Germline V gene lookup returns CDR1 LGHNA and CDR2 YNFKEQ. The CDR3 has 17 amino acids. The V end was cut by 0 bases, the J end by 11 bases, with 25 bases between. This CDR3 reads CASSQELSGGYYNEQYF. The DNA for the CDR3 is TGTGCCAGCAGCCAAGAATTGTCGGGCGGTTACTACAATGAGCAGTACTTC.

CDR3 nucleotides: TGTGCCAGCAGTTTAGTGGGACAGGTCCAATCTGAAGCTTTCTTT. It encodes CASSLVGQVQSEAFF. This rearrangement joins TRBV28 to TRBJ1-1; 8 bases line up with TRBD1. This CDR3 region has 15 residues. Germline V gene sequence: CDR1 MDHEN, CDR2 SYDVKM. V shed 2 bases, J shed 6 bases, and the junction held 8 bases outside the gene matches.

The rearrangement joins TRBV6-5 to TRBJ2-3; tentative D call: TRBD1 (6 bases). CDR3 length: 16 residues. The V end lost 2 bases, the J end lost 4 bases, and 16 bases lay between the germline ends. Germline loops: CDR1 MNHEY, CDR2 SVGAGI. The CDR3 spells CASSYTPVQGADTQYF. For the CDR3, the DNA is TGTGCCAGCAGTTACACCCCTGTACAGGGTGCAGATACGCAGTATTTT.